These 8 T cell receptor beta chains were all obtained from the same sample, sequenced in a study of T-cell reconstitution after alpha-beta-depleted transplantation in children. Preparation of the TCRbeta library was carried out with unique molecular identifiers. TCRdb used MiXCR to reprocess the PCR reads, holding one entry per CDR3 protein. The sample holds about 98,000 distinct CDR3 sequences, around 22% seen once. The sample here was PBMCs, taken before TCRalphabeta/CD19-depleted stem cell transplant. All receptors derive from a boy between 2 and 15 years old with acute lymphoblastic leukemia, due to receive a stem cell transplant.

This clonotype was detected a few times. The V call is TRBV7-9, the J call TRBJ2-7, with D perhaps matching TRBD2 (5 bases). Trimming cost V 3 bases and J 2 bases, with 14 bases left between them. Germline loops: CDR1 SEHNR, CDR2 FQNEAQ (reference sequence). The CDR3 contains 15 residues. The CDR3 nucleotides are TGTGCCAGCAGCTTTGACTATTCTCCTACCTACGAGCAGTACTTC. It translates to CASSFDYSPTYEQYF.

Only a few counts were recorded for this clonotype. The CDR3: CAWSLVDEQFF. In nucleotides, the CDR3 is TGTGCCTGGAGTCTAGTGGATGAGCAGTTCTTC. This chain connects TRBV30 to TRBJ2-1; D not resolved. Trimming pared 2 bases from V and 8 bases from J, leaving 7 bases between. This CDR3 contains 11 residues. CDR1 GTSNPN and CDR2 SVGIG come from the germline V gene (reference sequence). The complete variable domain, with remaining parts taken from reference TRBV30 and TRBJ2-1, reads SQTIHQWPATLVQPVGSPLSLECTVEGTSNPNLYWYRQAAGRGLQLLFYSVGIGQISSEVPQNLSASRPQDRQFILSSKKLLLSDSGFYLCAWSLVDEQFFGPGTRLTVL.

In its sample, this clonotype was seen many times. The chain is built from TRBV5-1 and TRBJ1-4; TRBD1 might be the D (6 bases). V was cut by 0 bases and J by 8 bases, with 14 bases left in between. The CDR3 contains 15 residues. Germline CDR1 and CDR2: SGHRS and YFSETQ. The CDR3 loop reads CASSLDGTQTEKLFF. Written as DNA, the CDR3 is TGCGCCAGCAGCTTGGACGGGACACAAACGGAAAAACTGTTTTTT.

This clonotype has a count of ten or more. V and J are TRBV12-3 or TRBV12-4 and TRBJ2-2, with D perhaps TRBD1 (5 bases). V shed 3 bases and J shed 3 bases, with 5 bases lying between them. The length of the CDR3 is 13 residues. CDR3 nucleotides: TGTGCCAGCAGTTTCAGGGACACCGGGGAGCTGTTTTTT. It yields the protein CASSFRDTGELFF.

This clonotype was observed many times. The rearrangement links TRBV20-1 to TRBJ2-1; D possibly uses TRBD1 or TRBD2 (5 bases each). Germline V gene data show CDR1 as DFQATT and CDR2 as SNEGSKA (reference sequence). The CDR3 is 12 residues long. V was cut by 6 bases and J by 10 bases, with 16 bases left in between. The chain's CDR3 is CSAPGPPGEQFF. For the CDR3, the DNA is TGCAGTGCGCCGGGACCCCCAGGGGAGCAGTTCTTC.

The chain is built from TRBV20-1 and TRBJ2-2; 7 bases align to TRBD2. V trimming: 5 bases; J trimming: 6 bases; junction bases outside the gene matches: 18. This CDR3 is 17 amino acids long. Germline V gene sequence: CDR1 DFQATT, CDR2 SNEGSKA (reference sequence). CDR3 nucleotide sequence: TGCAGTGCTGAAGCGGCTAGCGGAGGGGCGATGGCCGGGGAGCTGTTTTTT. Translated: CSAEAASGGAMAGELFF.

In this sample, this clonotype turned up a few times. The chain links TRBV29-1 to TRBJ1-1; D uncertain. With 3 bases removed from V and 1 base from J, the gap between germline ends came to 6 bases. The germline V gene encodes CDR1 SQVTM and CDR2 ANQGSEA. CDR3 length: 12 amino acids. CDR3 in DNA: TGCAGCGTTGACAGAACGAACACTGAAGCTTTCTTT. It translates to CSVDRTNTEAFF.

The chain links TRBV20-1 to TRBJ2-5, with D perhaps TRBD1 (6 bases). This CDR3 is built from 12 residues. V was clipped by 6 bases and J by 3 bases, with 11 bases between them. CDR1 DFQATT and CDR2 SNEGSKA come from the germline V gene (reference sequence). The DNA for the CDR3 is TGCAGTGCGTCCGGACAGAAAGAGACCCAGTACTTC. It yields the protein CSASGQKETQYF.